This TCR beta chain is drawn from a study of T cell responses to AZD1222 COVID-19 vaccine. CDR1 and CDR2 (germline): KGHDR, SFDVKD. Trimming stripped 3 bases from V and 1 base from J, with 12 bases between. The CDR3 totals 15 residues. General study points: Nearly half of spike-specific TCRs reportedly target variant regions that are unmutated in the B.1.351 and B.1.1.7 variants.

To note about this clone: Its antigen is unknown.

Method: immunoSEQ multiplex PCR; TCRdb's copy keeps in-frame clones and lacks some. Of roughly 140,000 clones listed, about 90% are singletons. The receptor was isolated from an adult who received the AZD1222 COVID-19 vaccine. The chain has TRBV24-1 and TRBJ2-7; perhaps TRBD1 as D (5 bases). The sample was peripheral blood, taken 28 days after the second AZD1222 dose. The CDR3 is CATSDSTQGSYEQYF. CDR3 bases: TGTGCCACCAGTGATAGTACTCAGGGATCCTACGAGCAGTACTTC.